A single sample is the source of the 9 T cell receptor beta chains below, sequenced in a study of cytomegalovirus exposure and HLA in healthy donors. A multiplex PCR was run with 60 Vbeta primers and 13 Jbeta primers. Clones were read by immunoSEQ multiplex PCR, and TCRdb kept only the in-frame ones, dropping some. The sample holds roughly 220,000 clones. The sequencing sample was made of PBMCs. These receptors all stem from a girl aged 2-10 years in good health and CMV-seropositive.

The CDR3 DNA follows: TGTGCCAGCAGTCCCAACCCACGGAAAGCGGGGAGCTCCTACGAGCAGTACTTC. Its translation is CASSPNPRKAGSSYEQYF. The V and J genes are TRBV28 and TRBJ2-7; 7 nucleotides align to TRBD2. Germline CDR1 is MDHEN and CDR2 is SYDVKM. With 5 bases clipped from V and 0 bases from J, the junction kept 16 bases outside the gene matches. The CDR3 length is 18 residues.

This chain links TRBV27 with TRBJ1-4; D ambiguous. Trimming cost V 5 bases and J 10 bases, with 20 bases left between them. The CDR3 totals 15 residues. Germline assignment: CDR1 MNHEY and CDR2 SMNVEV (reference sequence). Written as DNA, the CDR3 is TGTGCCAGCAGTCCCCGAGGGCCCATATTCGGAAAACTGTTTTTT. Translation: CASSPRGPIFGKLFF.

V and J are TRBV7-9 and TRBJ1-3, with D perhaps TRBD1 (5 bases). There are 16 residues in the CDR3. CDR1 is SEHNR, CDR2 FQNEAQ, per germline (reference sequence). V gave up 2 bases and J gave up 2 bases, with 13 bases separating them. In DNA, the CDR3 is TGTGCCAGCAGCTTATCTACCTCGGGGGCTGGAAACACCATATATTTT. Amino acid sequence: CASSLSTSGAGNTIYF.

The genes are TRBV27 and TRBJ1-5, with no clear D. Germline CDR1 is MNHEY and CDR2 is SMNVEV (reference sequence). Deletions cut 2 bases from V and 4 bases from J, with 9 bases between. This CDR3 is built from 14 residues. The CDR3 sequence: CASSLGGRNQPQHF. The CDR3 bases are TGTGCCAGCAGTTTAGGCGGGAGGAATCAGCCCCAGCATTTT.

This chain connects TRBV23-1 to TRBJ2-7; TRBD2 is a possible D gene (6 bases). TRBV23-1 is given ORF status, its function remaining uncertain. The CDR3 contains 15 residues. Trimming stripped 1 base from V and 6 bases from J, with 16 bases between. CDR3 coding DNA: TGCGCCAGCAGTCAATACGGGACTGGGGAGCTCGAGCAGTACTTC. It translates to CASSQYGTGELEQYF.

The chain carries TRBV11-2 and TRBJ2-3; weak D call: TRBD2 (6 bases). The V gene's germline CDR1 is SGHAT and CDR2 FQNNGV. V was trimmed by 0 bases and J by 6 bases, leaving 13 bases between them. The CDR3 consists of 15 residues. CDR3 sequence reads: CASSLEWDSRDTQYF. The CDR3 region has the DNA TGTGCCAGCAGCTTAGAGTGGGACTCTCGGGATACGCAGTATTTT. Full variable domain (remainder filled in from reference TRBV11-2 and TRBJ2-3): EAGVAQSPRYKIIEKRQSVAFWCNPISGHATLYWYQQILGQGPKLLIQFQNNGVVDDSQLPKDRFSAERLKGVDSTLKIQPAKLEDSAVYLCASSLEWDSRDTQYFGPGTRLTVL.

The rearrangement joins TRBV4-2 to TRBJ2-5; 12 bases fit TRBD2. The V segment lost 4 bases and the J segment 7 bases; nucleotides outside the gene matches: 13. CDR1 is LGHNA, CDR2 YNFKEQ, per germline. The CDR3 length is 17 residues. The CDR3 loop is CASSPRLGTSGRGTQYF. For the CDR3, the DNA is TGTGCCAGCAGCCCCCGACTGGGGACTAGCGGGCGGGGGACCCAGTACTTC.

V usage is TRBV5-4 and J usage is TRBJ2-3, with TRBD2 matching over 7 bases. The CDR3 is 16 amino acids. CDR1 is SGHNT and CDR2 is YYREEE in the germline V gene (reference sequence). V lost 0 bases, J lost 0 bases, and 4 bases stayed unmatched. As DNA, the CDR3 is TGTGCCAGCAGCTTGGCCGGAGCGGGGAGCACAGATACGCAGTATTTT. Its translation: CASSLAGAGSTDTQYF.

The chain carries TRBV10-1 and TRBJ2-7, with 7 bases lining up with TRBD2. There are 14 residues in the CDR3. Germline values: CDR1 WNHNN, CDR2 SYGVQD (reference sequence). V was clipped by 4 bases and J by 2 bases; unmatched bases: 5. The CDR3 region is CASSGRERPYEQYF. In DNA, the CDR3 is TGCGCCAGCAGTGGGCGGGAGAGGCCCTACGAGCAGTACTTC.